The clone carrying this T cell receptor (beta chain) appeared a few times. Its cognate antigen is unknown. TCRdb re-derived calls from the reads in MiXCR, one entry per CDR3 protein. This sample has about 150,000 distinct CDR3 sequences, with around 22% found just once. The entry originates in a study of T cell repertoires in cytomegalovirus infection. Study background: Shared public TCR beta signatures pointed to both CMV infection and a matching HLA type.

Study results and limitations: Totalled public TCR beta family frequency picked out people who carried CMV plus the relevant HLA. Predominance within the ex vivo response was attributable to HLA-C-restricted CMV-specific TCR beta clonotypes.

J lost 4 bases, V lost 2 bases, and 5 bases had no gene match. The CDR3 contains 15 residues. Germline V gene sequence: CDR1 MDHEN, CDR2 SYDVKM. The specimen sequenced was PBMCs. This chain links TRBV28 with TRBJ1-1; TRBD1 agrees at 9 bases. The source is a human donor in good health (CMV status not recorded). Some clones in this sample may be carry-over from other donors' samples. CDR3 in amino acids: CASSLGTGGLTEAFF. DNA of the CDR3: TGTGCCAGCAGTTTAGGTACAGGGGGCCTCACTGAAGCTTTCTTT.